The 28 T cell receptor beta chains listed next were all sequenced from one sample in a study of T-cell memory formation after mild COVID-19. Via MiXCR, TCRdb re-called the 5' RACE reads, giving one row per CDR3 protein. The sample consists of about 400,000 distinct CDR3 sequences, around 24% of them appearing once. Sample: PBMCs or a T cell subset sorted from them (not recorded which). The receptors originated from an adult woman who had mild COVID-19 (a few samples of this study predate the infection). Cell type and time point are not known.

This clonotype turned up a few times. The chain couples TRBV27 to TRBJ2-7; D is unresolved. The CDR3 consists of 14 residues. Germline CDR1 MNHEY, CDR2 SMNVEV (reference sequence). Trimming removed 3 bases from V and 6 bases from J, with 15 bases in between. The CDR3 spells CASSFGQPAAEQYF. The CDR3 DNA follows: TGTGCCAGCAGTTTTGGCCAGCCCGCTGCCGAGCAGTACTTC.

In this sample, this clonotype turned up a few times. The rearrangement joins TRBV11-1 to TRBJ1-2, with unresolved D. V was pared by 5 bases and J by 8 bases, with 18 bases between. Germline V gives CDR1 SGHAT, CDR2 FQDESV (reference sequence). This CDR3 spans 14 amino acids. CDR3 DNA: TGTGCCAGCAGCCCAGGAGGAGGGTTCGGGGGCTACACCTTC. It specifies CASSPGGGFGGYTF.

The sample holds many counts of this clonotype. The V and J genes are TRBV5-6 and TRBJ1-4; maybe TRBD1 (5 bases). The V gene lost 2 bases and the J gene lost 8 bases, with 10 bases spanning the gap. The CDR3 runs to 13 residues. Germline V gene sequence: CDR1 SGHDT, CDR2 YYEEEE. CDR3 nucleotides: TGTGCCAGCAGCTTTTTTCGGGGGGAAAAACTGTTTTTT. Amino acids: CASSFFRGEKLFF.

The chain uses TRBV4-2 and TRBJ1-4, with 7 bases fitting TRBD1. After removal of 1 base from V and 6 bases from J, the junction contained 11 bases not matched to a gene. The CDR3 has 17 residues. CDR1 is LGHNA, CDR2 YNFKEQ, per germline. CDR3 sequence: CASSQVTRQGYDEKLFF. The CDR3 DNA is TGTGCCAGCAGCCAAGTCACCCGACAGGGTTATGATGAAAAACTGTTTTTT.

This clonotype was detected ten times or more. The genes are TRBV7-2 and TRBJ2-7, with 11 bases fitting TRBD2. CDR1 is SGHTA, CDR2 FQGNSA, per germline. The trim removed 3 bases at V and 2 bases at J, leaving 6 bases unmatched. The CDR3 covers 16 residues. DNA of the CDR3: TGTGCCAGCAGCTTGTCTAGCGGGAGGATGCCCTACGAGCAGTACTTC. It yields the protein CASSLSSGRMPYEQYF. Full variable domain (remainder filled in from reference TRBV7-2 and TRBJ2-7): GAGVSQSPSNKVTEKGKDVELRCDPISGHTALYWYRQSLGQGLEFLIYFQGNSAPDKSGLPSDRFSAERTGGSVSTLTIQRTQQEDSAVYLCASSLSSGRMPYEQYFGPGTRLTVT.

The CDR3 loop is CASSLPTSTDTQYF. The CDR3 DNA sequence: TGTGCCAGCAGCTTGCCAACTAGCACAGATACGCAGTATTTT. The chain links TRBV5-5 to TRBJ2-3; D is uncertain. Between the trimmed V and J ends, which lost 1 base and 0 bases, there was a span of 6 bases. The CDR3 extends over 14 amino acids. The germline V gene has CDR1 SGHKS and CDR2 YYEKEE (reference sequence).

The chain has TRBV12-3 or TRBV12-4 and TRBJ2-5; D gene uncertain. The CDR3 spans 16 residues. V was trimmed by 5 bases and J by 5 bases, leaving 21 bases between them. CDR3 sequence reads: CASSMIRGWMGETQYF. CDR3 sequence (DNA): TGTGCCAGCAGTATGATCCGAGGCTGGATGGGGGAGACCCAGTACTTC.

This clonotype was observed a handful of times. CDR3: CAIKALGTDEQYF. In nucleotides, the CDR3 is TGTGCCATCAAGGCTCTAGGGACCGACGAGCAGTACTTC. The gene calls are TRBV10-3 and TRBJ2-7; D assignment may be TRBD1 or TRBD2 (5 bases each). CDR1 is ENHRY and CDR2 is SYGVKD in the germline V gene. The V end was cut by 7 bases, the J end by 5 bases, with 15 bases between. The CDR3 spans 13 residues.

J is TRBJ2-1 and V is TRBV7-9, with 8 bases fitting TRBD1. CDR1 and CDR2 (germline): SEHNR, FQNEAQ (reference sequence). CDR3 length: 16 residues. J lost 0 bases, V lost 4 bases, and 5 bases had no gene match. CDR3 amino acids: CASSSGDRSSYNEQFF. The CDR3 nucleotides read TGTGCCAGCAGCTCTGGGGACAGGAGCTCCTACAATGAGCAGTTCTTC.

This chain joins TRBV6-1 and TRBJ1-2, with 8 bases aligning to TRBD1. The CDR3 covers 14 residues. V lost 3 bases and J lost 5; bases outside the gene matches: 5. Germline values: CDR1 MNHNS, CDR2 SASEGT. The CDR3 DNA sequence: TGTGCCAGCAGTGAGTCAGGGGGCTGGTATGGCTACACCTTC. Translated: CASSESGGWYGYTF.

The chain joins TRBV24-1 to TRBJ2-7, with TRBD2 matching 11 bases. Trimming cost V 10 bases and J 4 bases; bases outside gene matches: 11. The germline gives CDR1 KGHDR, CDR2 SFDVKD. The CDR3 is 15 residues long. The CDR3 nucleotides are TGTGCCACGGCTAGCGGGAGGCTACTTCCGTACGAGCAGTACTTC. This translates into CATASGRLLPYEQYF.

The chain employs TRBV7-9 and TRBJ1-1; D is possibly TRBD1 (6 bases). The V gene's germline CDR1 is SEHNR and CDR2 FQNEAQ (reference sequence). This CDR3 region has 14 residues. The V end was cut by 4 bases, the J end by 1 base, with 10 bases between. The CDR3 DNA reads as TGTGCCAGCAGCTGGGGACACCCGAACACTGAAGCTTTCTTT. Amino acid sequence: CASSWGHPNTEAFF.

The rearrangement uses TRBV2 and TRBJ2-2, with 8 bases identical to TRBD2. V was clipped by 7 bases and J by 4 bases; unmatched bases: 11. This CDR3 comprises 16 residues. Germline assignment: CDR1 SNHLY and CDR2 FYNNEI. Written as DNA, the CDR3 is TGTGCCAGCACCCGAGACGGGGGGGCGTTCACCGGGGAGCTGTTTTTT. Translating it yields CASTRDGGAFTGELFF.

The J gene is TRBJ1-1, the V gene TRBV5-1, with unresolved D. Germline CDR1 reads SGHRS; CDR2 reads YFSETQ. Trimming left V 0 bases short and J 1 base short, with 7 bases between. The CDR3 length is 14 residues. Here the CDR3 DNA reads TGCGCCAGCAGCTTGGCACCCGGGAACACTGAAGCTTTCTTT. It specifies CASSLAPGNTEAFF.

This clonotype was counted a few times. The DNA for the CDR3 is TGCGCCAGCAGCTTGGCCCCGCGGCAGTTCCAGTACTTC. This sequence encodes CASSLAPRQFQYF. The genes are TRBV5-1 and TRBJ2-5; D is ambiguous. From germline, CDR1 is SGHRS and CDR2 YFSETQ. This CDR3 is 13 amino acids long. The V end was cut by 0 bases, the J end by 10 bases, with 13 bases between.

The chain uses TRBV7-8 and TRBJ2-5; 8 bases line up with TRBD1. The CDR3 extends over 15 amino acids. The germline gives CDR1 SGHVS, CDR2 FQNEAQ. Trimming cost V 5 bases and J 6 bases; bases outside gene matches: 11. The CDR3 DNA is TGTGCCAGCAGCATACCGGGACAGGCTCAGAAGACCCAGTACTTC. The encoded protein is CASSIPGQAQKTQYF.

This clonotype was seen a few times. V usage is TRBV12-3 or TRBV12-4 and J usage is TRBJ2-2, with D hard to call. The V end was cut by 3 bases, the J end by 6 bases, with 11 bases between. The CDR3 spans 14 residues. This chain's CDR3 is CASSFSVFAGELFF. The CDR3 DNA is TGTGCCAGCAGTTTTTCAGTTTTCGCCGGGGAGCTGTTTTTT.

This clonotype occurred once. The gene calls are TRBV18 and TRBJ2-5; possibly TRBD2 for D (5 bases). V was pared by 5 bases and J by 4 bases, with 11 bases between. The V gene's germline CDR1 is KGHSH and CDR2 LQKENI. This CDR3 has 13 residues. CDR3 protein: CASSTGMRETQYF. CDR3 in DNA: TGTGCCAGCTCAACGGGAATGCGAGAGACCCAGTACTTC.

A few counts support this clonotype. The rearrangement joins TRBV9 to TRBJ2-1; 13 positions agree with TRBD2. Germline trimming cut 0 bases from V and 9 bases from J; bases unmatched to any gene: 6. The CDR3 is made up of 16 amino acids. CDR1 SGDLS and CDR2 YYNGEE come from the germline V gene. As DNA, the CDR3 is TGTGCCAGCAGCGTAGCCGGGACTAGCGGGGCGGGTGAGCAGTTCTTC. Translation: CASSVAGTSGAGEQFF.

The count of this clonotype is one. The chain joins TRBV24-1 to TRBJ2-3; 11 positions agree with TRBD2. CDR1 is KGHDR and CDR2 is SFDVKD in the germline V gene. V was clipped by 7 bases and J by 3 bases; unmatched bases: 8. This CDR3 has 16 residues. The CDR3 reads CATSRGLADLTDTQYF. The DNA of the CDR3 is TGTGCCACCAGCCGGGGACTAGCGGATTTGACAGATACGCAGTATTTT.

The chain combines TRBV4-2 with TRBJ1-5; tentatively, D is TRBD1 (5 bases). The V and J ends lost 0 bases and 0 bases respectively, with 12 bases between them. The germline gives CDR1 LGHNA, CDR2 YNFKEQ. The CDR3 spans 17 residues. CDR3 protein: CASSQEQQVISNQPQHF. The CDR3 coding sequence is TGTGCCAGCAGCCAAGAACAACAGGTGATTAGCAATCAGCCCCAGCATTTT.

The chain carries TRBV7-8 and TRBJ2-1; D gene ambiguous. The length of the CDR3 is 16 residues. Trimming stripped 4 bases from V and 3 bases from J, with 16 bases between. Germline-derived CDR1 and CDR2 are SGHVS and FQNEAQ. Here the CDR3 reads CASSSNLRTIYNEQFF. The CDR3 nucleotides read TGTGCCAGCAGCTCCAATTTGCGGACCATCTACAATGAGCAGTTCTTC.

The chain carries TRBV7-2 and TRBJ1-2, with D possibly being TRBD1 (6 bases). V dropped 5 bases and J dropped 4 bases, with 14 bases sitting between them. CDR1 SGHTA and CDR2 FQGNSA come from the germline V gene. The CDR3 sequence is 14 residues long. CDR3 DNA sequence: TGTGCCAGCAGCCTTAGACAGGTTGTCTATGGCTACACCTTC. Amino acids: CASSLRQVVYGYTF.

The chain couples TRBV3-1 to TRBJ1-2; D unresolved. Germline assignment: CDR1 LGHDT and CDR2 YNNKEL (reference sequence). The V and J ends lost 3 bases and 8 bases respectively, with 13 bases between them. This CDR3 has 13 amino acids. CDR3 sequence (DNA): TGTGCCAGCAGCCAGGATCAGATCGGGGGCTACACCTTC. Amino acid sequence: CASSQDQIGGYTF.

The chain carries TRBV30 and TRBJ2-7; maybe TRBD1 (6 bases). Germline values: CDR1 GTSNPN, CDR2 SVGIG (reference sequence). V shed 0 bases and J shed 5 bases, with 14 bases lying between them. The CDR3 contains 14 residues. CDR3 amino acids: CAWSVGRGYNEQYF. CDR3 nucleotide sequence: TGTGCCTGGAGTGTCGGCAGGGGTTATAACGAGCAGTACTTC.

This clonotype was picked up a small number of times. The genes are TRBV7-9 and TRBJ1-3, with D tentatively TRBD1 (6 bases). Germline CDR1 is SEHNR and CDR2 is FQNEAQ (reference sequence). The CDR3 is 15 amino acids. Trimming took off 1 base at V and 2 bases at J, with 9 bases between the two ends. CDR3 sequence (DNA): TGTGCCAGCAGCTTAGTAGCAGGGGCTGGAAACACCATATATTTT. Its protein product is CASSLVAGAGNTIYF.

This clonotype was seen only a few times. CDR3 coding DNA: TGTGCCACCAGTGATAGCGACGGGTCAACTAACTATGGCTACACCTTC. Residues: CATSDSDGSTNYGYTF. The chain carries TRBV24-1 and TRBJ1-2, with D unresolved. V was pared by 3 bases and J by 0 bases, with 13 bases between. The CDR3 totals 16 residues. Germline CDR1 reads KGHDR; CDR2 reads SFDVKD.

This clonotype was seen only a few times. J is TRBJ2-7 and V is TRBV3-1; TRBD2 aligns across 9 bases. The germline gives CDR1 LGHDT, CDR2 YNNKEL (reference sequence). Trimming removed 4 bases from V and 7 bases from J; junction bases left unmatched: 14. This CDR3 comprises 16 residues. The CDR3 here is CASSLHTGTSSSEQYF. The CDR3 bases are TGTGCCAGCAGCCTCCACACCGGGACTAGCTCCTCTGAGCAGTACTTC.